The clone carrying this T cell receptor beta chain was detected ten times or more. What it recognizes is unknown. Amplification by 5'RACE using constant-segment primers produced TCR alpha and TCR beta cDNA libraries that carried sample barcodes and UMIs. TCRdb itself ran the 5' RACE reads through MiXCR, one entry per CDR3 protein. The table shows roughly 400,000 distinct CDR3 sequences, with under 20% occurring only once. The germline V and J ends were trimmed by 3 bases and 1 base, with 9 bases remaining between them. Germline V gene lookup returns CDR1 GTSNPN and CDR2 SVGIG (reference sequence). The CDR3 has 13 amino acids. The data stem from a study of T-cell memory formation after mild COVID-19. Study overall: Largely donor-specific sequence clusters came from two donors.

The study, taken as a whole, reports: Memory sampled before infection contained some responding clones, suggesting cross-reactive memory joined. Contracting CD4+ clones sat mainly in CM and EM; CD8+ in EMRA.

The V call is TRBV30, the J call TRBJ2-5, with D maybe TRBD1 (5 bases). This receptor was obtained from a man aged 18 to 30 who had mild COVID-19 (a few samples of this study predate the infection). Cell type and time point are not known. Material: PBMCs or a T cell subset sorted from them (not recorded which). CDR3 sequence: CAWRGAFQETQYF. CDR3 DNA sequence: TGTGCCTGGAGAGGGGCCTTCCAAGAGACCCAGTACTTC.